The 7 T cell receptor beta chains below come from one sample, sequenced in a study of cytomegalovirus exposure and HLA in healthy donors. The PCR contained 60 Vbeta and 13 Jbeta primers. Libraries were prepared by immunoSEQ multiplex PCR; TCRdb keeps only in-frame clonotypes and omits some of them. The sample shows 130,000 or so clones, over 75% of them seen only once. Sequencing input: PBMCs. The receptors stem from a young man in good health and CMV-seronegative.

V usage is TRBV5-1 and J usage is TRBJ1-1; D remains unclear. Deletions cut 1 base from V and 1 base from J, with 5 bases between. Germline-derived CDR1 and CDR2 are SGHRS and YFSETQ. The CDR3 sequence is 13 residues long. This CDR3 is CASSLLRNTEAFF. CDR3 sequence (DNA): TGCGCCAGCAGCTTGTTGAGGAACACTGAAGCTTTCTTT.

About this clone itself: A read error may produce the germline difference seen at one junction end. This chain connects TRBV5-6 to TRBJ2-3, with a possible D match to TRBD1 (5 bases). Germline CDR1 reads SGHDT; CDR2 reads YYEEEE. The CDR3 length is 14 residues. CDR3 bases: TGTGCCAGCAGCTTGACAGGACACTCAGAAACGCAGTATTTT. Amino acid sequence: CASSLTGHSETQYF.

This clone was seen only a few times. V is TRBV25-1 and J is TRBJ2-7, with a tentative D call TRBD1 (5 bases). Trimming cost V 0 bases and J 6 bases, with 12 bases left between them. Germline V gene sequence: CDR1 MGHDK, CDR2 SYGVNS. This CDR3 is 14 amino acids long. The CDR3 sequence is CASSEYSQASEQYF. For the CDR3, the DNA is TGTGCCAGCAGTGAATATTCACAGGCGAGCGAGCAGTACTTC.

As for this clone: A read error may produce the germline difference seen at one junction end. The V call is TRBV7-2, the J call TRBJ2-2; D uncertain. CDR1 and CDR2 from the germline V gene are SGHTA and FQGNSA. There are 15 residues in the CDR3. This CDR3 is CASSLSLVNPGELFF. CDR3 nucleotides: TGTGCCAGCAGCTTATCTCTAGTGAACCCCGGGGAGCTGTTTTTT. Using reference TRBV7-2 and TRBJ2-2 for the parts outside the CDR3, the full variable domain is GAGVSQSPSNKVTEKGKDVELRCDPISGHTALYWYRQSLGQGLEFLIYFQGNSAPDKSGLPSDRFSAERTGGSVSTLTIQRTQQEDSAVYLCASSLSLVNPGELFFGEGSRLTVL.

DNA of the CDR3: TGTGCCAGTGGTAGCGCCACTAGCACAGATACGCAGTATTTT. Protein: CASGSATSTDTQYF. The gene calls are TRBV19 and TRBJ2-3, with a weak D call TRBD2 (5 bases). V lost 8 bases and J lost 0, with 12 bases in between. Germline CDR1 is LNHDA and CDR2 is SQIVND (reference sequence). The CDR3 is 14 residues long.

The gene calls are TRBV30 and TRBJ1-2, with 9 positions matching TRBD1. With V trimmed by 5 bases and J by 6 bases, 7 bases remained unmatched. Germline V gene sequence: CDR1 GTSNPN, CDR2 SVGIG (reference sequence). The CDR3 loop spans 13 amino acids. DNA for the CDR3: TGTGCCTGGCAAAAGACAGGGGGGAATGGCTACACCTTC. As protein: CAWQKTGGNGYTF. Full variable domain (remainder filled in from reference TRBV30 and TRBJ1-2): SQTIHQWPATLVQPVGSPLSLECTVEGTSNPNLYWYRQAAGRGLQLLFYSVGIGQISSEVPQNLSASRPQDRQFILSSKKLLLSDSGFYLCAWQKTGGNGYTFGSGTRLTVV.

This chain connects TRBV5-6 to TRBJ1-5; TRBD1 agrees at 8 bases. Germline V gene sequence: CDR1 SGHDT, CDR2 YYEEEE. V shed 3 bases and J 4 bases; nucleotides not matched to a gene: 6. This CDR3 region has 15 residues. CDR3 nucleotides: TGTGCCAGCAGCTCACTAAGACAGGGGAATCAGCCCCAGCATTTT. This codes for CASSSLRQGNQPQHF.